The 4 T cell receptor beta chains presented below share a single source sample, sequenced in a study of T cell clonality in common variable immunodeficiency. The data were produced by immunoSEQ multiplex PCR, yet TCRdb's version contains in-frame clones alone and is incomplete. This table holds fewer than 55,000 clones with no singletons; the top ten claim approximately 2%. The sample taken for sequencing was peripheral blood mononuclear cells. These receptor sequences come from a person aged 18 to 75 in good health.

Comments on this clone: Possible read error: a much larger clone is one base away. The DNA ends 3 residues before the CDR3 does, and the rest of the CDR3 is filled in from the germline J gene. The chain employs TRBV5-1 and TRBJ1-4; a weak D match, TRBD1 (5 bases). The CDR3 is 18 residues long. The germline CDR1 and CDR2 sequences are SGHRS and YFSETQ. CDR3 in amino acids: CASSQWAQDSSGANVLFF. The sequenced part of the CDR3 DNA is TGCGCCAGCAGCCAATGGGCTCAAGATAGCTCTGGGGCCAACGTA.

This clone was picked up many times. The CDR3 is cut off 3 residues early in the read; its end comes from the germline J gene. The V gene is TRBV6-1, the J gene TRBJ2-5; D is undetermined. The germline gives CDR1 MNHNS, CDR2 SASEGT. The CDR3 is made up of 13 amino acids. Trimming cost V 0 bases and J 3 bases, with 5 bases left between them. CDR3 DNA, as far as it was read: TGTGCCAGCAGTGAAGCTGAGGAAGAGACC. Translating gives CASSEAEEET. The whole CDR3 is CASSEAEEETQYF.

This clone was observed many times. The CDR3 extends 3 residues past the end of the read, so its final part is completed from the germline J gene. V gene TRBV20-1 combines with J gene TRBJ1-5, with D possibly TRBD1 on 5 matching bases. Between the trimmed V and J ends, which lost 7 bases and 7 bases, there was a span of 17 bases. The CDR3 is 13 residues long. Germline V gene sequence: CDR1 DFQATT, CDR2 SNEGSKA (reference sequence). The covered CDR3 bases are TGCAGTGGGGGTCCCGGAGGGGTCCAGCCC. Its protein is CSGGPGGVQP. In full, the CDR3 reads CSGGPGGVQPQHF.

Many counts were recorded for this clone. The CDR3 end falls 3 residues outside the read, so it is completed with the germline J gene. V gene TRBV7-6 combines with J gene TRBJ2-5, with 8 bases that match TRBD1. Unmatched junction bases numbered 11, after V lost 6 bases and J lost 5 bases. The CDR3 is 15 amino acids. Germline V gene lookup returns CDR1 SGHVS and CDR2 FNYEAQ. The CDR3 bases that were read are TGTGCCAGCAGTTTCCGGGACAGGTCGGGGGAGACC. Protein sequence: CASSFRDRSGET. The whole CDR3 region reads CASSFRDRSGETQYF.